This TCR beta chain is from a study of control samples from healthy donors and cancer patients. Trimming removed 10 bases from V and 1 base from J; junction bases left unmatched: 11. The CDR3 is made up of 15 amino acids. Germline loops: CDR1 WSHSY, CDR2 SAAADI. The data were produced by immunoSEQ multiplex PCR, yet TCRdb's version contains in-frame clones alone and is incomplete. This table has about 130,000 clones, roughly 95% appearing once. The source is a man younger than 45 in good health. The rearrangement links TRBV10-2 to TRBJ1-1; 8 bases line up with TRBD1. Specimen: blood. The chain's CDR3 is CAISNGGTGNTEAFF. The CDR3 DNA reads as TGCGCCATTTCAAACGGGGGGACAGGGAACACTGAAGCTTTCTTT.